Following are 23 T cell receptor beta chains from one sample sequenced in a study of shared clonotypes between healthy human individuals. The assay was immunoSEQ multiplex PCR, and TCRdb's table has in-frame clones only and misses some. This table has over 950,000 clones, approximately 80% appearing once. Material for sequencing was memory CD4+ T cells from PBMCs. As for subset: CD45RA-negative fraction. These receptors originate from a man in his late teens or twenties in good health. Some clones in this sample may be carry-over from other donors' samples.

The sample holds one count of this clone. The same CDR3 arises from other DNA sequences in this sample as well. The rearrangement joins TRBV7-9 to TRBJ2-5, with 10 bases aligning to TRBD1. This CDR3 is 15 amino acids long. The V segment lost 5 bases and the J segment 0 bases; nucleotides outside the gene matches: 3. Germline CDR1 reads SEHNR; CDR2 reads FQNEAQ (reference sequence). CDR3 coding DNA: TGTGCCAGCAGCCCGGGACAGGGGTACCAAGAGACCCAGTACTTC. Residues: CASSPGQGYQETQYF.

J is TRBJ2-3 and V is TRBV9, with D possibly TRBD1 on 6 matching bases. V was clipped by 2 bases and J by 1 base, with 11 bases between them. CDR3 length: 15 amino acids. Per the germline V gene, CDR1 is SGDLS and CDR2 is YYNGEE. CDR3 region: CASSVGTPRTDTQYF. The CDR3 DNA is TGTGCCAGCAGCGTCGGGACACCACGCACAGATACGCAGTATTTT.

The chain carries TRBV18 and TRBJ1-4; D is undetermined. The V end was cut by 5 bases, the J end by 3 bases, with 13 bases between. Looked up from germline, CDR1 is KGHSH and CDR2 is LQKENI. The CDR3 has 15 residues. The CDR3 loop is CASSVGRGANEKLFF. The CDR3 DNA sequence: TGTGCCAGCTCAGTGGGCCGTGGGGCTAATGAAAAACTGTTTTTT.

The J gene is TRBJ1-2, the V gene TRBV6-5, with D possibly being TRBD1 (5 bases). V was shortened by 7 bases and J by 4 bases, with 16 bases between the two germline ends. The CDR3 consists of 14 residues. Germline lookup yields CDR1 MNHEY and CDR2 SVGAGI. CDR3 sequence reads: CASTERQRSYGYTF. The CDR3 region has the DNA TGTGCCAGCACCGAAAGACAGCGTTCCTATGGCTACACCTTC.

In its sample, this clone was seen a few times. A much larger clone sits a single nucleotide away, making a read error possible. The chain couples TRBV30 to TRBJ1-3, with D uncertain. V lost 0 bases and J 0 bases, leaving 3 bases between the germline ends. CDR1 is GTSNPN, CDR2 SVGIG, per germline (reference sequence). CDR3 length equals 13 residues. CDR3 in amino acids: CAWSVSSGNTIYF. The DNA of the CDR3 is TGTGCCTGGAGTGTGAGCTCTGGAAACACCATATATTTT. Supplemented by reference TRBV30 and TRBJ1-3, the full variable domain reads SQTIHQWPATLVQPVGSPLSLECTVEGTSNPNLYWYRQAAGRGLQLLFYSVGIGQISSEVPQNLSASRPQDRQFILSSKKLLLSDSGFYLCAWSVSSGNTIYFGEGSWLTVV.

The V call is TRBV28, the J call TRBJ1-2, with D uncertain. This CDR3 is built from 14 residues. V was shortened by 3 bases and J by 0 bases, with 8 bases between the two germline ends. Germline CDR1 and CDR2: MDHEN and SYDVKM. CDR3 sequence: CASSLLLTNYGYTF. In DNA form, the CDR3 reads TGTGCCAGCAGTTTGCTGTTAACTAACTATGGCTACACCTTC.

This clone was recorded a few times. The chain has TRBV18 and TRBJ2-2; 8 positions match TRBD1. This CDR3 has 14 residues. V gave up 8 bases and J gave up 1 base; unmatched junction bases: 3. From germline, CDR1 is KGHSH and CDR2 LQKENI. Here the CDR3 reads CASRDRMNTGELFF. The CDR3 coding sequence is TGTGCCAGCCGGGACAGGATGAACACCGGGGAGCTGTTTTTT. Full variable domain (rest looked up from reference TRBV18 and TRBJ2-2): NAGVMQNPRHLVRRRGQEARLRCSPMKGHSHVYWYRQLPEEGLKFMVYLQKENIIDESGMPKERFSAEFPKEGPSILRIQQVVRGDSAAYFCASRDRMNTGELFFGEGSRLTVL.

The chain couples TRBV7-9 to TRBJ1-1, with D perhaps matching TRBD1 (6 bases). V gave up 6 bases and J gave up 8 bases, with 19 bases separating them. The length of the CDR3 is 14 residues. Germline CDR1 SEHNR, CDR2 FQNEAQ (reference sequence). The CDR3 nucleotides are TGTGCCAGCAGTGTACCGGGACAATCACGGGAAGCTTTCTTT. Protein product: CASSVPGQSREAFF. The whole variable domain, filled in from reference TRBV7-9 and TRBJ1-1, reads DTGVSQNPRHKITKRGQNVTFRCDPISEHNRLYWYRQTLGQGPEFLTYFQNEAQLEKSRLLSDRFSAERPKGSFSTLEIQRTEQGDSAMYLCASSVPGQSREAFFGQGTRLTVV.

The V and J genes are TRBV4-1 and TRBJ2-7, with 7 bases lining up with TRBD1. This CDR3 has 16 residues. The germline V gene encodes CDR1 MGHRA and CDR2 YSYEKL. Trimming cost V 4 bases and J 2 bases; bases outside gene matches: 11. This CDR3 is CASSRNWGTEAYEQYF. For the CDR3, the DNA is TGCGCCAGCAGCCGAAACTGGGGGACAGAAGCCTACGAGCAGTACTTC.

This clone occurred once. The CDR3 here is CAISEDVYSNQPQHF. The CDR3 DNA follows: TGTGCCATCAGTGAAGACGTTTATAGCAATCAGCCCCAGCATTTT. This rearrangement joins TRBV10-3 to TRBJ1-5; D is unresolved. Germline CDR1 reads ENHRY; CDR2 reads SYGVKD. The CDR3 is made up of 15 amino acids. With 3 bases removed from V and 0 bases from J, the gap between germline ends came to 9 bases.

The rearrangement joins TRBV7-9 to TRBJ2-5, with 11 bases identical to TRBD2. Unmatched junction bases numbered 10, after V lost 5 bases and J lost 2 bases. Looked up from germline, CDR1 is SEHNR and CDR2 is FQNEAQ (reference sequence). CDR3 size: 17 residues. This CDR3 is CASSPTSGRPGQETQYF. The CDR3 nucleotides are TGTGCCAGCAGCCCAACTAGCGGGAGACCGGGACAAGAGACCCAGTACTTC.

The rearrangement links TRBV7-2 to TRBJ1-5; 9 bases line up with TRBD1. The length of the CDR3 is 16 residues. Per germline, CDR1 SGHTA and CDR2 FQGNSA. The V gene end was trimmed by 5 bases and the J gene end by 2 bases; junction bases not matched to a gene: 7. The CDR3 loop reads CASSPQQGAGNQPQHF. CDR3 nucleotides: TGTGCCAGCAGCCCTCAACAGGGGGCCGGCAATCAGCCCCAGCATTTT. The full variable domain, its missing parts supplied by reference TRBV7-2 and TRBJ1-5, is GAGVSQSPSNKVTEKGKDVELRCDPISGHTALYWYRQSLGQGLEFLIYFQGNSAPDKSGLPSDRFSAERTGGSVSTLTIQRTQQEDSAVYLCASSPQQGAGNQPQHFGDGTRLSIL.

This chain joins TRBV5-5 and TRBJ2-7; TRBD2 aligns across 10 bases. The CDR3 is 16 residues long. CDR1 and CDR2 from the germline V gene are SGHKS and YYEKEE (reference sequence). Losses at the gene ends were 0 bases for V and 6 bases for J; bases not matched to a gene: 9. The CDR3 DNA is TGTGCCAGCAGCTTGGCCGGGCTAGCGGGAGCCTTCGAGCAGTACTTC. This sequence encodes CASSLAGLAGAFEQYF.

This clone was found once. This chain joins TRBV15 and TRBJ2-1; no clear D. The CDR3 sequence is 15 residues long. V lost 6 bases and J 0 bases, leaving 12 bases between the germline ends. The germline gives CDR1 LNHNV, CDR2 YYDKDF (reference sequence). The CDR3 sequence is CATSPDSSSYNEQFF. DNA for the CDR3: TGTGCCACCAGTCCCGACTCAAGCTCCTACAATGAGCAGTTCTTC.

The sample holds a few counts of this clone. DNA of the CDR3: TGTGCCAGCAGCTCCACCGCCTCCGCTGAAGCTTTCTTT. Translating it yields CASSSTASAEAFF. The V call is TRBV7-9, the J call TRBJ1-1, with unresolved D. The ends were cut back, 4 bases at V and 6 bases at J, with 12 bases in the middle. This CDR3 has 13 residues. Germline-derived CDR1 and CDR2 are SEHNR and FQNEAQ (reference sequence).

The rearrangement joins TRBV5-1 to TRBJ2-5; TRBD1 aligns across 7 bases. The length of the CDR3 is 14 residues. CDR1 and CDR2 (germline): SGHRS, YFSETQ. V was pared by 4 bases and J by 1 base, with 4 bases of the junction left unmatched. DNA for the CDR3: TGCGCCAGCAGCCCTGGGACAGCCCAAGAGACCCAGTACTTC. Translated: CASSPGTAQETQYF.

The chain combines TRBV5-1 with TRBJ1-1; D unresolved. The CDR3 spans 13 residues. Trimming removed 4 bases at V and 11 bases at J, with 18 bases between. CDR1 SGHRS and CDR2 YFSETQ come from the germline V gene. CDR3 in DNA: TGCGCCAGCAGCACGGGGTCATACGGAGAGGCTTTCTTT. This codes for CASSTGSYGEAFF.

The chain carries TRBV4-1 and TRBJ1-6, with D perhaps matching TRBD1 (5 bases). The V and J ends lost 6 bases and 10 bases respectively, with 16 bases between them. The CDR3 is 14 amino acids. From germline, CDR1 is MGHRA and CDR2 YSYEKL. CDR3 DNA: TGCGCCAGCAGTCGTTCCCGGGACTCCTCACCCCTCCACTTT. Encoded protein: CASSRSRDSSPLHF.

The J gene is TRBJ2-2, the V gene TRBV7-6; D is unclear. The CDR3 loop spans 16 amino acids. Trimming pared 5 bases from V and 0 bases from J, leaving 13 bases between. Germline V gene sequence: CDR1 SGHVS, CDR2 FNYEAQ. Written as DNA, the CDR3 is TGTGCCAGCAGCCTGGGCCCGCCCCCGAACACCGGGGAGCTGTTTTTT. Protein: CASSLGPPPNTGELFF. Variable domain in full (rest from reference TRBV7-6 and TRBJ2-2): GAGVSQSPRYKVTKRGQDVALRCDPISGHVSLYWYRQALGQGPEFLTYFNYEAQQDKSGLPNDRFSAERPEGSISTLTIQRTEQRDSAMYRCASSLGPPPNTGELFFGEGSRLTVL.

J is TRBJ1-2 and V is TRBV5-1, with D possibly matching TRBD1 (5 bases). The germline V gene has CDR1 SGHRS and CDR2 YFSETQ. The CDR3 is 14 amino acids. V lost 7 bases and J lost 6, with 19 bases in between. The CDR3 DNA follows: TGCGCCAGCTCCCGCGGGGGAGGGACTGATGGCTACACCTTC. Translating it yields CASSRGGGTDGYTF.

This chain links TRBV29-1 with TRBJ2-3; 14 bases are a match to TRBD2. Losses at the gene ends were 8 bases for V and 4 bases for J; bases not matched to a gene: 11. The CDR3 is 16 residues long. CDR1 is SQVTM, CDR2 ANQGSEA, per germline. The CDR3 bases are TGCAGCTCGACTGGGACTAGCGGGAGAATCTCAGATACGCAGTATTTT. This encodes CSSTGTSGRISDTQYF.

J is TRBJ2-7 and V is TRBV5-1, with D hard to call. V lost 6 bases, J lost 0 bases, and 16 bases lay in between. The CDR3 totals 15 residues. CDR1 is SGHRS and CDR2 is YFSETQ in the germline V gene. CDR3 in amino acids: CASTKGPPTSYEQYF. CDR3 in DNA: TGCGCCAGCACCAAAGGTCCCCCTACCTCCTACGAGCAGTACTTC. The variable domain in full, with the rest retrieved from reference TRBV5-1 and TRBJ2-7, is KAGVTQTPRYLIKTRGQQVTLSCSPISGHRSVSWYQQTPGQGLQFLFEYFSETQRNKGNFPGRFSGRQFSNSRSEMNVSTLELGDSALYLCASTKGPPTSYEQYFGPGTRLTVT.

This clone has only one observation. The chain couples TRBV5-4 to TRBJ2-5, with D perhaps TRBD1 (6 bases). CDR3 length equals 14 residues. Germline CDR1 and CDR2: SGHNT and YYREEE (reference sequence). The V and J ends lost 4 bases and 4 bases respectively, with 14 bases between them. This CDR3 reads CASSPLIGGETQYF. The CDR3 bases are TGTGCCAGCAGCCCGCTAATAGGGGGAGAGACCCAGTACTTC.